This entry lists 14 T cell receptor beta chains sequenced from one sample in a study of PD-1 blockade in classical Hodgkin lymphoma. Assay used: immunoSEQ multiplex PCR; TCRdb lists only in-frame clones, some missing. The sample has 84,000 or so clones; about nine tenths are singletons. Following autologous stem cell transplantation, relapse occurred in every patient, and exposure to brentuximab vedotin varied. The starting material was peripheral blood mononuclear cells (PBMCs), obtained before the second cycle of nivolumab. The origin of the receptors is a human donor with classical Hodgkin lymphoma.

The chain links TRBV10-3 to TRBJ2-1; 7 bases match TRBD1. This CDR3 is 12 amino acids long. Trimming at V came to 5 bases and at J to 9 bases, leaving 4 bases not matched to a gene. Looked up from germline, CDR1 is ENHRY and CDR2 is SYGVKD. The CDR3: CAISIAGGEQFF. Here the CDR3 DNA reads TGTGCCATCAGTATCGCAGGGGGTGAGCAGTTCTTC.

The chain combines TRBV20-1 with TRBJ1-1; D gene unclear. V gave up 3 bases and J gave up 8 bases, with 7 bases separating them. CDR3 length equals 10 residues. Germline CDR1 and CDR2: DFQATT and SNEGSKA (reference sequence). CDR3 DNA sequence: TGCAGTGCTAGCCGAGTAGAAGCTTTCTTT. Translating it yields CSASRVEAFF.

CDR3 protein: CASSPISGGLGEQYF. The CDR3 nucleotides read TGTGCCAGCAGCCCCATTAGCGGTGGACTCGGCGAGCAGTACTTC. V gene TRBV7-6 combines with J gene TRBJ2-7; D may be TRBD2 (6 bases). The CDR3 is 15 residues long. Trimming took off 5 bases at V and 6 bases at J, with 20 bases between the two ends. Germline V CDR1 and CDR2: SGHVS, FNYEAQ.

This chain's CDR3 is CASSRDREPARSSYEQYF. As DNA, the CDR3 is TGTGCCAGCAGCCGGGACAGGGAGCCCGCTAGGAGCTCCTACGAGCAGTACTTC. The chain uses TRBV7-2 and TRBJ2-7; TRBD1 matches 9 bases. The germline gives CDR1 SGHTA, CDR2 FQGNSA. The CDR3 is made up of 18 amino acids. Germline trimming cut 5 bases from V and 0 bases from J; bases unmatched to any gene: 14.

This chain connects TRBV19 to TRBJ2-1; the match to TRBD2 covers 8 bases. V trimming: 3 bases; J trimming: 16 bases; junction bases outside the gene matches: 17. Germline V gene sequence: CDR1 LNHDA, CDR2 SQIVND (reference sequence). The CDR3 loop spans 15 amino acids. The CDR3 DNA is TGTGCCAGTAGTATCGGTCGTCGTCCGGGAGGGCCCTATTTCTTC. Protein: CASSIGRRPGGPYFF.

This chain links TRBV5-1 with TRBJ1-1, with a possible D match to TRBD1 (6 bases). The CDR3 extends over 13 amino acids. V lost 1 base and J 5 bases, leaving 9 bases between the germline ends. The germline CDR1 and CDR2 sequences are SGHRS and YFSETQ. CDR3 protein: CASSLMGATEAFF. As DNA, the CDR3 is TGCGCCAGCAGCTTGATGGGGGCGACTGAAGCTTTCTTT.

V usage is TRBV11-3 and J usage is TRBJ2-1, with 9 bases identical to TRBD2. The CDR3 covers 17 residues. The germline V gene encodes CDR1 SGHNT and CDR2 YENEEA. Germline trimming cut 0 bases from V and 8 bases from J; bases unmatched to any gene: 11. CDR3 DNA sequence: TGTGCCAGCAGCTTAGATGGGCTAGCGGGATCTGGCGATGAGCAGTTCTTC. Its translation: CASSLDGLAGSGDEQFF.

The gene calls are TRBV2 and TRBJ1-1; possibly TRBD1 for D (6 bases). The CDR3 consists of 13 residues. The germline V and J ends were trimmed by 5 bases and 7 bases, with 14 bases remaining between them. From germline, CDR1 is SNHLY and CDR2 FYNNEI. The DNA for the CDR3 is TGTGCCAGCAGTATCTCCGGACAGAATGAAGCTTTCTTT. Translated: CASSISGQNEAFF.

This chain connects TRBV2 to TRBJ2-5; D gene ambiguous. CDR3 length: 11 residues. Deletions cut 3 bases from V and 5 bases from J, with 4 bases between. CDR1 is SNHLY, CDR2 FYNNEI, per germline. The CDR3 DNA is TGTGCCAGCAGTGAGAGGGAGACCCAGTACTTC. Its protein is CASSERETQYF.

This chain uses TRBV27 with TRBJ2-5; possibly TRBD1 for D (6 bases). Trimming cost V 5 bases and J 5 bases, with 24 bases left between them. CDR1 and CDR2 from the germline V gene are MNHEY and SMNVEV (reference sequence). The CDR3 runs to 17 residues. The CDR3 loop reads CASSASPVGALRETQYF. The CDR3 nucleotides are TGTGCCAGCAGTGCTTCGCCCGTGGGGGCGCTTAGGGAGACCCAGTACTTC.

This rearrangement joins TRBV30 to TRBJ2-5; D remains ambiguous. V dropped 0 bases and J dropped 3 bases, with 8 bases sitting between them. The CDR3 contains 13 residues. Germline V gene sequence: CDR1 GTSNPN, CDR2 SVGIG (reference sequence). This chain's CDR3 is CAWSVGLEETQYF. The CDR3 nucleotides are TGTGCCTGGAGTGTAGGGCTCGAAGAGACCCAGTACTTC. The full variable domain, its missing parts supplied by reference TRBV30 and TRBJ2-5, is SQTIHQWPATLVQPVGSPLSLECTVEGTSNPNLYWYRQAAGRGLQLLFYSVGIGQISSEVPQNLSASRPQDRQFILSSKKLLLSDSGFYLCAWSVGLEETQYFGPGTRLLVL.

V and J are TRBV6-6 and TRBJ2-1; D uncertain. CDR1 MNHNY and CDR2 SVGAGI come from the germline V gene (reference sequence). The CDR3 extends over 14 amino acids. Trimming left V 0 bases short and J 10 bases short, with 13 bases between. The CDR3 DNA reads TGTGCCAGCAGTTACTCGATCCTTGGAGCGGAGCAGTTCTTC. Translated: CASSYSILGAEQFF.

A single count supports this clone. The J gene is TRBJ1-4, the V gene TRBV7-2; D may be TRBD1 (6 bases). This CDR3 is 15 amino acids long. Germline V gene data show CDR1 as SGHTA and CDR2 as FQGNSA. V shed 1 base and J shed 7 bases, with 13 bases lying between them. The CDR3 DNA reads TGTGCCAGCAGCTTAGATGGGGGGCGCGGTGAAAAACTGTTTTTT. This sequence encodes CASSLDGGRGEKLFF.

The chain links TRBV6-1 to TRBJ2-7; D unresolved. V shed 2 bases and J shed 4 bases, with 3 bases lying between them. Germline V gene sequence: CDR1 MNHNS, CDR2 SASEGT. This CDR3 spans 11 amino acids. This CDR3 is CASSEPYEQYF. CDR3 nucleotides: TGTGCCAGCAGTGAACCGTACGAGCAGTACTTC.